The sample holds a few counts of the clone carrying this T cell receptor (beta chain). The antigen is not known. V lost 5 bases and J 4 bases, leaving 16 bases between the germline ends. This CDR3 region has 15 residues. The sample belongs to a study of T-cell reconstitution after alpha-beta-depleted transplantation in children. Study-wide results and limits: The high TCRbeta diversity at day 60 in some patients came from surviving recipient T cells and thymic progenitors. Roughly two months post-transplant, alpha-beta T cells reportedly originated from several hundred graft clones that had expanded. Fresh T-cell production supplied most of the T-cell counts and diversity seen one year after transplant.

This sample's TCRbeta library carried unique molecular identifier barcodes. TCRdb fed the PCR reads into MiXCR, producing one record per CDR3 protein. The sample has fewer than 700,000 distinct CDR3 sequences, around 13% seen once. The TCR originated in a male patient aged 10 to 17 who had a stem cell transplant for acute myeloid leukemia, so the T cells may come from the graft donor. The rearrangement links TRBV12-3 or TRBV12-4 to TRBJ2-3; the D gene could be TRBD1 or TRBD2 (5 bases each). The material sequenced was PBMCs, mostly from graft donor cells, taken 360 days after TCRalphabeta/CD19-depleted stem cell transplant. The CDR3 protein is CASSPRDPGADTQYF. CDR3 DNA sequence: TGTGCCAGCAGTCCGAGGGACCCTGGGGCAGATACGCAGTATTTT.